This TCR beta chain is drawn from a study of identical twins. TCRdb analysed the 5' RACE reads with MiXCR anew, one entry per CDR3 protein. The table shows 200,000 to 250,000 distinct CDR3 sequences, with about 6.7% occurring only once. CDR1 and CDR2 from the germline V gene are SEHNR and FQNEAQ (reference sequence). CDR3 length: 17 amino acids. Unmatched junction bases numbered 14, after V lost 5 bases and J lost 5 bases. These same data were also listed under a study on T cells expressing NK-cell markers. That investigation notes: In sorted CD3+CD56+NKG2C+, CD3+CD56+NKG2C- and CD3+CD56-NKG2C+ T cells, TCR beta repertoires were obtained.

The source of this sequence is a woman between 18 and 29 years old in good health. V usage is TRBV7-9 and J usage is TRBJ2-7, with 11 bases matching TRBD2. The sequenced material came from CD8+ T cells sorted from blood. As DNA, the CDR3 is TGTGCCAGCAGCCCAGGGCTTTTGACTAGCGGGACAGACGAGCAGTACTTC. Amino acid sequence: CASSPGLLTSGTDEQYF.